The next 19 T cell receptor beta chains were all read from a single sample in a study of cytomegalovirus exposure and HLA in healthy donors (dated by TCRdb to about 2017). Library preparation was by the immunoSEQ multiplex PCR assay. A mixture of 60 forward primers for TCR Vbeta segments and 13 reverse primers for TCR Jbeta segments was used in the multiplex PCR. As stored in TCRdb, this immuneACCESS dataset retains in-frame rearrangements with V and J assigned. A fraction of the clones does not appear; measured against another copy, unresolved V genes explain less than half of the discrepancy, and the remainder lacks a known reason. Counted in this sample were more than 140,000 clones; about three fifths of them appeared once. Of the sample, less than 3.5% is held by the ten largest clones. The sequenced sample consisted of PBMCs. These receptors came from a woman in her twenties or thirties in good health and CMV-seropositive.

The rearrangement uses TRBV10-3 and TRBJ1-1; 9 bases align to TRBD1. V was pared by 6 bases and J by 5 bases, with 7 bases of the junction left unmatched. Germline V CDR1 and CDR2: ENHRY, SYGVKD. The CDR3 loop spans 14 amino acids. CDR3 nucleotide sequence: TGTGCCATCAGGGGACAGGGAGGCCGAACTGAAGCTTTCTTT. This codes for CAIRGQGGRTEAFF.

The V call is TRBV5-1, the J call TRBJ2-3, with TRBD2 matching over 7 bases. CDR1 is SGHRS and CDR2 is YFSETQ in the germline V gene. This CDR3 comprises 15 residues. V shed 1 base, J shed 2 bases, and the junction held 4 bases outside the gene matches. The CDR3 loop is CASSLIAGTTDTQYF. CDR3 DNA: TGCGCCAGCAGCTTGATAGCGGGCACCACAGATACGCAGTATTTT.

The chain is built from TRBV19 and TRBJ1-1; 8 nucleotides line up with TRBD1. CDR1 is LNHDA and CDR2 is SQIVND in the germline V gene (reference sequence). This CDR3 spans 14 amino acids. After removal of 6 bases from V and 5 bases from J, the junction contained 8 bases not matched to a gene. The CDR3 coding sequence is TGTGCCAGTAGCTTATCCGACAGGGGTACTGAAGCTTTCTTT. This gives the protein CASSLSDRGTEAFF.

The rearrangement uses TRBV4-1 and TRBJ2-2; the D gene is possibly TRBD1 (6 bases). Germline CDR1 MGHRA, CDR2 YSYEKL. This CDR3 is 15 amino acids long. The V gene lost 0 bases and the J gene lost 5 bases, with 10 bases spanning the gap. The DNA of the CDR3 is TGCGCCAGCAGCCAAGACAGGGGTGGGACCGGGGAGCTGTTTTTT. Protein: CASSQDRGGTGELFF.

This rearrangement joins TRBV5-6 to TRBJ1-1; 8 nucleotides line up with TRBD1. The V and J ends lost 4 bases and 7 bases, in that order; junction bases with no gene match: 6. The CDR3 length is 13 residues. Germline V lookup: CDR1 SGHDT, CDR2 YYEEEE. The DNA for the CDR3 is TGTGCCAGCAGCGGGGGACAGGCAAATGAAGCTTTCTTT. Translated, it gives CASSGGQANEAFF.

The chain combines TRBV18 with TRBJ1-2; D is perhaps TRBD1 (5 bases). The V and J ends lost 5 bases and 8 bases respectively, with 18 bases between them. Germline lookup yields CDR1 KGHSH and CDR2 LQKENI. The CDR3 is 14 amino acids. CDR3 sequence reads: CASSSQGERGGYTF. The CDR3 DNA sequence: TGTGCCAGCTCATCTCAGGGCGAAAGAGGAGGCTACACCTTC.

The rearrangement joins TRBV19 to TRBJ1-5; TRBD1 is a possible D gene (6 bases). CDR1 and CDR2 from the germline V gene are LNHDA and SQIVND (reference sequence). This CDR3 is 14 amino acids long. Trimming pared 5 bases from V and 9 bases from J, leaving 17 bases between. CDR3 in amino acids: CASSPRGGPGPQHF. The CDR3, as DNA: TGTGCCAGTAGTCCCCGGGGGGGGCCGGGGCCCCAGCATTTT. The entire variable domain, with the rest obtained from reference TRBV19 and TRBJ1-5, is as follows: DGGITQSPKYLFRKEGQNVTLSCEQNLNHDAMYWYRQDPGQGLRLIYYSQIVNDFQKGDIAEGYSVSREKKESFPLTVTSAQKNPTAFYLCASSPRGGPGPQHFGDGTRLSIL.

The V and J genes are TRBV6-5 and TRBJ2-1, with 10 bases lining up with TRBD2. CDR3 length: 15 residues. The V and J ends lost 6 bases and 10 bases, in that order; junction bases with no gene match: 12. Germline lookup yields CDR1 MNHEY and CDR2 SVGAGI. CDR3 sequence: CASSGGLAGAGEQFF. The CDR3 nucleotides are TGTGCCAGCAGCGGTGGGCTAGCGGGAGCGGGGGAGCAGTTCTTC.

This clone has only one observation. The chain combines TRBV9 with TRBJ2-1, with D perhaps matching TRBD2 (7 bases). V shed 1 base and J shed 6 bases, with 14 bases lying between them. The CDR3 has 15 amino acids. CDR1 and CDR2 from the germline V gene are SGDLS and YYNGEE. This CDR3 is CASSVRGGAGNEQFF. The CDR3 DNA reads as TGTGCCAGCAGCGTAAGGGGGGGGGCTGGCAATGAGCAGTTCTTC.

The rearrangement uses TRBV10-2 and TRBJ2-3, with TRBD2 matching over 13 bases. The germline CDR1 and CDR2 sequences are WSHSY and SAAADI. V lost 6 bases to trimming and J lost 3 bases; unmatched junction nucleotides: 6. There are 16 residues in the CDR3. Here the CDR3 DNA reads TGCGCCAGCAGGGGGGGACTAGCGGGGCGAACAGATACGCAGTATTTT. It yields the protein CASRGGLAGRTDTQYF.

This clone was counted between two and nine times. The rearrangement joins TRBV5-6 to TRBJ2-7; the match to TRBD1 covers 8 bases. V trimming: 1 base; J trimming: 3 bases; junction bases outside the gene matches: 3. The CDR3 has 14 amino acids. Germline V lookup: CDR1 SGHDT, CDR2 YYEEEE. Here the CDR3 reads CASSLRRGHYEQYF. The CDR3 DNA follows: TGTGCCAGCAGCTTGCGCAGGGGGCACTACGAGCAGTACTTC.

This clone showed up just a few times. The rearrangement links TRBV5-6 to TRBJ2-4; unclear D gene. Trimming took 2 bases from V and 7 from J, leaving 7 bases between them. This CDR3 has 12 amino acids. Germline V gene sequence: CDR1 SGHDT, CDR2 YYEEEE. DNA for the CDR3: TGTGCCAGCAGCTTTGCCGGGAACATTCAGTACTTC. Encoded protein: CASSFAGNIQYF.

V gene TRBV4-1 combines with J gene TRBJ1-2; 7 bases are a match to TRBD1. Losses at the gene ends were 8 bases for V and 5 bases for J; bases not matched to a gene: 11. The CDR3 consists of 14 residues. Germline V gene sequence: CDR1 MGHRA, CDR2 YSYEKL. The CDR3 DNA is TGCGCCAGCCGAGCGACAGGGTATCGATATGGCTACACCTTC. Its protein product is CASRATGYRYGYTF.

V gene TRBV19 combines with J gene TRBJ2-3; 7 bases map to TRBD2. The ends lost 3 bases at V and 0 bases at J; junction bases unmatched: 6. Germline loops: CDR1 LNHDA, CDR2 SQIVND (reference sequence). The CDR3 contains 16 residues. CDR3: CASSIGRGGSTDTQYF. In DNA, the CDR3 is TGTGCCAGTAGTATCGGCCGCGGGGGTAGCACAGATACGCAGTATTTT.

The CDR3 here is CASSLSKFSLPTGLGGYTF. CDR3 nucleotides: TGTGCCAGCAGTTTATCGAAATTTAGTTTGCCCACAGGGTTAGGTGGCTACACCTTC. This chain uses TRBV27 with TRBJ1-2; possibly TRBD1 for D (6 bases). V lost 0 bases to trimming and J lost 7 bases, with 27 bases between them. Germline assignment: CDR1 MNHEY and CDR2 SMNVEV (reference sequence). The CDR3 has 19 amino acids.

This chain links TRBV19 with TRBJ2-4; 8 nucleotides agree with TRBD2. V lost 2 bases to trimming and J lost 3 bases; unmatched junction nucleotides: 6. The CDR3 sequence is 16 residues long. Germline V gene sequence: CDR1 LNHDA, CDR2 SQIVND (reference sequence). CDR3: CASSINSGSIKNIQYF. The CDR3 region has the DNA TGTGCCAGTAGTATAAACAGCGGGAGTATCAAAAACATTCAGTACTTC.

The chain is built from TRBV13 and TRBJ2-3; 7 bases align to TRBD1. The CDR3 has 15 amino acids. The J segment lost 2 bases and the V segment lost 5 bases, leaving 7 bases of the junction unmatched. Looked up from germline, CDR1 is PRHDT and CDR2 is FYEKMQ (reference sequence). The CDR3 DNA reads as TGTGCCAGCAGCCACGGACAGGAATTCACAGATACGCAGTATTTT. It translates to CASSHGQEFTDTQYF.

The CDR3 here is CATSRLGGSSYEQYF. CDR3 bases: TGTGCCACCAGCCGCCTTGGGGGGAGCTCCTACGAGCAGTACTTC. The J gene is TRBJ2-7, the V gene TRBV15, with D possibly being TRBD2 (6 bases). Trimming took off 5 bases at V and 0 bases at J, with 14 bases between the two ends. CDR1 and CDR2 from the germline V gene are LNHNV and YYDKDF (reference sequence). This CDR3 is 15 amino acids long.

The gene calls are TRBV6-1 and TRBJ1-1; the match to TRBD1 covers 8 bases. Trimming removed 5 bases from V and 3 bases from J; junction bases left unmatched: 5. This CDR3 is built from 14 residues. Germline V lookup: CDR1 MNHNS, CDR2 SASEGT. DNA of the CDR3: TGTGCCAGCAGTCGGACAGGGTGGGACACTGAAGCTTTCTTT. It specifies CASSRTGWDTEAFF.